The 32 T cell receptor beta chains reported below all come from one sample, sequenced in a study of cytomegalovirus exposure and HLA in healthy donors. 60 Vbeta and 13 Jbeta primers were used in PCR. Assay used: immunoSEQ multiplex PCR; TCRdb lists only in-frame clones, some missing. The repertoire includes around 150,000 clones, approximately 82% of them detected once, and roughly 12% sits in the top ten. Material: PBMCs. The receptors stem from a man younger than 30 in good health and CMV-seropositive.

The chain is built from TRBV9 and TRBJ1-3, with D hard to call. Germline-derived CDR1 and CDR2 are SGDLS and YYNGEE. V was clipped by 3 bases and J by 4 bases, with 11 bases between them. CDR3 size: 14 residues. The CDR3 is CASSGREAGNTIYF. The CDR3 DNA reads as TGTGCCAGCAGCGGGCGGGAGGCCGGAAACACCATATATTTT. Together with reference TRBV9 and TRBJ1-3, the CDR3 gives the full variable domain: DSGVTQTPKHLITATGQRVTLRCSPRSGDLSVYWYQQSLDQGLQFLIQYYNGEERAKGNILERFSAQQFPDLHSELNLSSLELGDSALYFCASSGREAGNTIYFGEGSWLTVV.

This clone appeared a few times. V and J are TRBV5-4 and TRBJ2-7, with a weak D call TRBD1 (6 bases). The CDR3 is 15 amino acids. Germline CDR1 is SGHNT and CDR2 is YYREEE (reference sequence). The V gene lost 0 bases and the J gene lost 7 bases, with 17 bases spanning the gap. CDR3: CASSLVVQGLGEQYF. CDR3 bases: TGTGCCAGCAGCTTGGTAGTGCAGGGGCTGGGTGAGCAGTACTTC. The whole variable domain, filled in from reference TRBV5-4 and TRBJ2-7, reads ETGVTQSPTHLIKTRGQQVTLRCSSQSGHNTVSWYQQALGQGPQFIFQYYREEENGRGNFPPRFSGLQFPNYSSELNVNALELDDSALYLCASSLVVQGLGEQYFGPGTRLTVT.

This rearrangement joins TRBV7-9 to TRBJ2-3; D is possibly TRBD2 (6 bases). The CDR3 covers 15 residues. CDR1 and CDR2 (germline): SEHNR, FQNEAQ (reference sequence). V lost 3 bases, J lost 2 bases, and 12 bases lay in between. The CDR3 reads CASSFRGINTDTQYF. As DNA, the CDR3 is TGTGCCAGCAGCTTCCGGGGGATCAACACAGATACGCAGTATTTT.

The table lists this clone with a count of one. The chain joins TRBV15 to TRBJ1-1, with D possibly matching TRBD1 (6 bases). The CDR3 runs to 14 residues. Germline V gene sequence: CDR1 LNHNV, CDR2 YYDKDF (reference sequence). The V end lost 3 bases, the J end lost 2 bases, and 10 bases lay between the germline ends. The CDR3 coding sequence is TGTGCCACCAGCAGCGACAGGTCCAACACTGAAGCTTTCTTT. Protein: CATSSDRSNTEAFF.

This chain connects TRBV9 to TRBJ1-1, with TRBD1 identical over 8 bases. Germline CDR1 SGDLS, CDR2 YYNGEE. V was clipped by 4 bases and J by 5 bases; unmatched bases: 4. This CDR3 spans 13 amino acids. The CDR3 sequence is CASSPGGTTEAFF. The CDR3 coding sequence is TGTGCCAGCAGCCCAGGGGGCACGACTGAAGCTTTCTTT.

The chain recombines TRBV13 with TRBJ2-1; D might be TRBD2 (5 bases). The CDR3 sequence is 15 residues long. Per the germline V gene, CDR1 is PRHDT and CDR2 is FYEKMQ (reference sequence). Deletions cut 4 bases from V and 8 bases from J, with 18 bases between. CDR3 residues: CASSSQWERLDEQFF. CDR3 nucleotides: TGTGCCAGCAGCTCACAGTGGGAGAGGCTAGATGAGCAGTTCTTC.

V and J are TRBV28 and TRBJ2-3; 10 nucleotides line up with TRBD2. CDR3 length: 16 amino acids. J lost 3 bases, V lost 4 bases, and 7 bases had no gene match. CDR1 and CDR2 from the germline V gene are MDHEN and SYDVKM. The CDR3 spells CASSSLPSGSTDTQYF. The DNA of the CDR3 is TGTGCCAGCAGTTCCCTTCCTAGCGGGAGTACAGATACGCAGTATTTT.

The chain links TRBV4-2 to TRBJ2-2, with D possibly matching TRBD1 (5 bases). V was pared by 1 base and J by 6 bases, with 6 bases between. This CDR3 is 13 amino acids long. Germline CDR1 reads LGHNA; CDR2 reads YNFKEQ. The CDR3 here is CASSQGGPGELFF. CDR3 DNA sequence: TGTGCCAGCAGCCAAGGGGGCCCCGGGGAGCTGTTTTTT.

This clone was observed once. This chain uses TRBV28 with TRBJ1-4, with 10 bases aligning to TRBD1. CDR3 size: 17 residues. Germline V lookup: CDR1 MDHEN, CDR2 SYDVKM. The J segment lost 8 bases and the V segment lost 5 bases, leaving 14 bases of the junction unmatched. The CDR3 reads CASSPLNAGTGDEKLFF. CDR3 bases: TGTGCCAGCAGTCCCCTGAACGCCGGGACAGGGGACGAAAAACTGTTTTTT.

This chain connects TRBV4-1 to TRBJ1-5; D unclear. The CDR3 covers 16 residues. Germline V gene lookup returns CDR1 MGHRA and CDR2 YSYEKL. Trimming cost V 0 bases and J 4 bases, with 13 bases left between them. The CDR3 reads CASSQEYRVANQPQHF. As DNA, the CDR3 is TGCGCCAGCAGCCAAGAATATAGGGTAGCGAATCAGCCCCAGCATTTT.

The CDR3 nucleotides are TGTGCCAGCAGTTACTCGTGGACTAGCGGGAGTGAGAAGCAGTACTTC. The encoded protein is CASSYSWTSGSEKQYF. The V gene is TRBV6-5, the J gene TRBJ2-5; 13 bases are a match to TRBD2. The V and J ends lost 0 bases and 11 bases, in that order; junction bases with no gene match: 9. This CDR3 has 16 residues. Germline V gives CDR1 MNHEY, CDR2 SVGAGI.

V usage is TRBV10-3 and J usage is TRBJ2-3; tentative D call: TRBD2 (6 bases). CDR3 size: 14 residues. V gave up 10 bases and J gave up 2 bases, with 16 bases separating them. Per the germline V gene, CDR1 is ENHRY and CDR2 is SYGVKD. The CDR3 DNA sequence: TGTGCCACCTCGGGAGCAGGCGCCACAGATACGCAGTATTTT. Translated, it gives CATSGAGATDTQYF.

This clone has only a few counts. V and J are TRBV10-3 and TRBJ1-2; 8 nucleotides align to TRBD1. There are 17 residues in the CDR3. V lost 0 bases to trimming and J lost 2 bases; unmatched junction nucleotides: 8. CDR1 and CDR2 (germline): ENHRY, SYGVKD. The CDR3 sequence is CAISESINRGLNYGYTF. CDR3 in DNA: TGTGCCATCAGTGAGTCCATAAACAGGGGGTTAAACTATGGCTACACCTTC.

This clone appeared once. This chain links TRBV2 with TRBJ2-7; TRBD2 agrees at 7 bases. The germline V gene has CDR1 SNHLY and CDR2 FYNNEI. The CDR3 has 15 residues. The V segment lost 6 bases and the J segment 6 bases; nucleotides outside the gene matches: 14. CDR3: CASRGRRIGGGEQYF. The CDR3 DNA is TGTGCCAGCAGGGGGAGGAGGATTGGGGGGGGCGAGCAGTACTTC.

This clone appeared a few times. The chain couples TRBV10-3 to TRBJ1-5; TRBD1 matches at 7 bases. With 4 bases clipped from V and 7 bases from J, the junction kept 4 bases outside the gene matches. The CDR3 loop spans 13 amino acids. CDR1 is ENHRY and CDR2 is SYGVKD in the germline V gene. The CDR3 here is CAISGGQNQPQHF. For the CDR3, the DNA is TGTGCCATCAGTGGGGGACAGAACCAGCCCCAGCATTTT.

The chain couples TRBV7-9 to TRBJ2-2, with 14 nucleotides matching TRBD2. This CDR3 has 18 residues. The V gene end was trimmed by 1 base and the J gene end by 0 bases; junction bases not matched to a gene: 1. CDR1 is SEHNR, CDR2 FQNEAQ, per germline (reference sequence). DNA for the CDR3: TGTGCCAGCAGCTTAGGACTAGCGGGAGGGCCGAACACCGGGGAGCTGTTTTTT. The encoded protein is CASSLGLAGGPNTGELFF. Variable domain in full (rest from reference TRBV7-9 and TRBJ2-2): DTGVSQNPRHKITKRGQNVTFRCDPISEHNRLYWYRQTLGQGPEFLTYFQNEAQLEKSRLLSDRFSAERPKGSFSTLEIQRTEQGDSAMYLCASSLGLAGGPNTGELFFGEGSRLTVL.

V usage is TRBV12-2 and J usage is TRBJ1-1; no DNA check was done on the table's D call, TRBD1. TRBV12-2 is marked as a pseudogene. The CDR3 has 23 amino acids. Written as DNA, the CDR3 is TGTGCAAGTCGCTTAGTGGGGGGTAGGGCAGGGGGAAAGGTCGGGATACGGAACACTGAAGCTTTCTTT. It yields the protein CASRLVGGRAGGKVGIRNTEAFF.

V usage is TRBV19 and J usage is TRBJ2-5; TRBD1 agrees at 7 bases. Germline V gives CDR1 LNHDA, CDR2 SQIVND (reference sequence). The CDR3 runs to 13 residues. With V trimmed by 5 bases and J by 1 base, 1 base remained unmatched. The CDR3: CASSSGGQETQYF. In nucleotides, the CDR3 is TGTGCCAGTAGTTCAGGGGGCCAAGAGACCCAGTACTTC.

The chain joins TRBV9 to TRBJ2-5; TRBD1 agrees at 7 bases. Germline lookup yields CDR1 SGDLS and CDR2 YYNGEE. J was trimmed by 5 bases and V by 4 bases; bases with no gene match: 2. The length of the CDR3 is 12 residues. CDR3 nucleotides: TGTGCCAGCAGCCGCAGGGGGGAGACCCAGTACTTC. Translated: CASSRRGETQYF.

This CDR3 reads CASSSPGQPTYGANVLTF. In nucleotides, the CDR3 is TGTGCCAGCAGCTCCCCGGGACAGCCTACATACGGGGCCAACGTCCTGACTTTC. The genes are TRBV5-6 and TRBJ2-6; the match to TRBD1 covers 7 bases. Trimming removed 3 bases from V and 4 bases from J; junction bases left unmatched: 13. CDR3 length: 18 amino acids. Looked up from germline, CDR1 is SGHDT and CDR2 is YYEEEE.

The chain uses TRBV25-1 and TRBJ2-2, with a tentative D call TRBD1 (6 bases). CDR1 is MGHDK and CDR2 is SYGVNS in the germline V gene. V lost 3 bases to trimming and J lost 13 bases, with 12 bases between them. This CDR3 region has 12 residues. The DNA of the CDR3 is TGTGCCAGCAGTGACCCACAGGGTTGGCTGTTTTTT. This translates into CASSDPQGWLFF.

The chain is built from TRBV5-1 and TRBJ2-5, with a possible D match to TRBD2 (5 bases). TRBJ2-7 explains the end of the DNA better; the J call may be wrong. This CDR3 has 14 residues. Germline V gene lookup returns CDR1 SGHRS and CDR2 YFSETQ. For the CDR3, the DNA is TGCGCCAGCAGCTTCGGTGGGAGTATCTACGAGCAGTACTTC. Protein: CASSFGGSIYEQYF.

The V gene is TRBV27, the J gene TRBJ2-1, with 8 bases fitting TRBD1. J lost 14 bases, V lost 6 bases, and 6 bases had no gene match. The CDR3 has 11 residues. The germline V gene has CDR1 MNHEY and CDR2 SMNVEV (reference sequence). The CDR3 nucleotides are TGTGCCAGCAGAGACAGGGGCATAGAGTTCTTC. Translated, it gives CASRDRGIEFF.

This chain's CDR3 is CAWSPTGANVLTF. CDR3 coding DNA: TGTGCCTGGAGCCCTACCGGGGCCAACGTCCTGACTTTC. The rearrangement uses TRBV30 and TRBJ2-6, with unresolved D. Trimming removed 3 bases from V and 4 bases from J, with 7 bases in between. The CDR3 has 13 amino acids. Germline V CDR1 and CDR2: GTSNPN, SVGIG (reference sequence).

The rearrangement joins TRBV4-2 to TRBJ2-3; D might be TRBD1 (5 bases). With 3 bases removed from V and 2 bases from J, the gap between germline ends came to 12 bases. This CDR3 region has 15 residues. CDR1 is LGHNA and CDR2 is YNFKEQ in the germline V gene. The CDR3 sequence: CASSHGALSTDTQYF. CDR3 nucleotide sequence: TGTGCCAGCAGCCATGGGGCCTTATCCACAGATACGCAGTATTTT.

This chain's CDR3 is CASSGTSGGPGTQYF. The DNA for the CDR3 is TGTGCCAGCAGCGGGACTAGCGGGGGGCCGGGGACCCAGTACTTC. The chain carries TRBV2 and TRBJ2-5; 15 bases line up with TRBD2. V lost 6 bases, J lost 7 bases, and 6 bases stayed unmatched. The germline V gene has CDR1 SNHLY and CDR2 FYNNEI. CDR3 length: 15 amino acids.

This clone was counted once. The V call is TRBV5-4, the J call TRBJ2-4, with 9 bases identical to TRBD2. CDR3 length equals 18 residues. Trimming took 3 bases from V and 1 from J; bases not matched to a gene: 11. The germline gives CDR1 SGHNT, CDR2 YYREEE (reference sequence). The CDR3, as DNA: TGTGCCAGCAGCTCTGGCGAGGCGGGAGGGCCGGCCAAAAACATTCAGTACTTC. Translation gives CASSSGEAGGPAKNIQYF. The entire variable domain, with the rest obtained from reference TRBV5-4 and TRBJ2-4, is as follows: ETGVTQSPTHLIKTRGQQVTLRCSSQSGHNTVSWYQQALGQGPQFIFQYYREEENGRGNFPPRFSGLQFPNYSSELNVNALELDDSALYLCASSSGEAGGPAKNIQYFGAGTRLSVL.

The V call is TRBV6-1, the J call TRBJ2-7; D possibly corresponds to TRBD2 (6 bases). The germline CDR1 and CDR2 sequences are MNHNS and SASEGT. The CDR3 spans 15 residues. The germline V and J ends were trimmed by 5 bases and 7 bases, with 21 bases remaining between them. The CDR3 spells CASSPLRLAAGEQYF. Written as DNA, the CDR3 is TGTGCCAGCAGTCCACTGAGGCTAGCTGCGGGGGAGCAGTACTTC.

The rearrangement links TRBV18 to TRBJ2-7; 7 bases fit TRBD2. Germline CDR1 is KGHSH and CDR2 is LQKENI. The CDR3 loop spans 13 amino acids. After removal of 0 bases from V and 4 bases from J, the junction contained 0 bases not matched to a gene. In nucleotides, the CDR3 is TGTGCCAGCTCACCACCGGGGGGGTACGAGCAGTACTTC. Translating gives CASSPPGGYEQYF.

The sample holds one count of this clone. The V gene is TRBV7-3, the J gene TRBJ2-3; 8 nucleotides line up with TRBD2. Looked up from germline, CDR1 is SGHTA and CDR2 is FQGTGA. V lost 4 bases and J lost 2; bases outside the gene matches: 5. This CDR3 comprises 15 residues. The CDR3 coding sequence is TGTGCCAGCAGCTCTCAAGCGGGAGACACAGATACGCAGTATTTT. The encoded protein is CASSSQAGDTDTQYF.

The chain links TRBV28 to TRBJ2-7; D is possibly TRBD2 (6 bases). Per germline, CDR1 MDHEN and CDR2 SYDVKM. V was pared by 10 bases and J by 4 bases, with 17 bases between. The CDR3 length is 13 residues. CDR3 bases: TGTGCCACCGCCGGGACTTTGGGGTACGAGCAGTACTTC. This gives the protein CATAGTLGYEQYF.

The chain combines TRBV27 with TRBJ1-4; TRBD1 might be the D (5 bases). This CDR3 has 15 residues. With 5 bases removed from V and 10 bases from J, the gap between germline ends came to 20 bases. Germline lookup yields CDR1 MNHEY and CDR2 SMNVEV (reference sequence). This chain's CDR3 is CASSPSGGGRGKLFF. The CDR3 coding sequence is TGTGCCAGCAGTCCGAGTGGGGGGGGGAGGGGAAAACTGTTTTTT.